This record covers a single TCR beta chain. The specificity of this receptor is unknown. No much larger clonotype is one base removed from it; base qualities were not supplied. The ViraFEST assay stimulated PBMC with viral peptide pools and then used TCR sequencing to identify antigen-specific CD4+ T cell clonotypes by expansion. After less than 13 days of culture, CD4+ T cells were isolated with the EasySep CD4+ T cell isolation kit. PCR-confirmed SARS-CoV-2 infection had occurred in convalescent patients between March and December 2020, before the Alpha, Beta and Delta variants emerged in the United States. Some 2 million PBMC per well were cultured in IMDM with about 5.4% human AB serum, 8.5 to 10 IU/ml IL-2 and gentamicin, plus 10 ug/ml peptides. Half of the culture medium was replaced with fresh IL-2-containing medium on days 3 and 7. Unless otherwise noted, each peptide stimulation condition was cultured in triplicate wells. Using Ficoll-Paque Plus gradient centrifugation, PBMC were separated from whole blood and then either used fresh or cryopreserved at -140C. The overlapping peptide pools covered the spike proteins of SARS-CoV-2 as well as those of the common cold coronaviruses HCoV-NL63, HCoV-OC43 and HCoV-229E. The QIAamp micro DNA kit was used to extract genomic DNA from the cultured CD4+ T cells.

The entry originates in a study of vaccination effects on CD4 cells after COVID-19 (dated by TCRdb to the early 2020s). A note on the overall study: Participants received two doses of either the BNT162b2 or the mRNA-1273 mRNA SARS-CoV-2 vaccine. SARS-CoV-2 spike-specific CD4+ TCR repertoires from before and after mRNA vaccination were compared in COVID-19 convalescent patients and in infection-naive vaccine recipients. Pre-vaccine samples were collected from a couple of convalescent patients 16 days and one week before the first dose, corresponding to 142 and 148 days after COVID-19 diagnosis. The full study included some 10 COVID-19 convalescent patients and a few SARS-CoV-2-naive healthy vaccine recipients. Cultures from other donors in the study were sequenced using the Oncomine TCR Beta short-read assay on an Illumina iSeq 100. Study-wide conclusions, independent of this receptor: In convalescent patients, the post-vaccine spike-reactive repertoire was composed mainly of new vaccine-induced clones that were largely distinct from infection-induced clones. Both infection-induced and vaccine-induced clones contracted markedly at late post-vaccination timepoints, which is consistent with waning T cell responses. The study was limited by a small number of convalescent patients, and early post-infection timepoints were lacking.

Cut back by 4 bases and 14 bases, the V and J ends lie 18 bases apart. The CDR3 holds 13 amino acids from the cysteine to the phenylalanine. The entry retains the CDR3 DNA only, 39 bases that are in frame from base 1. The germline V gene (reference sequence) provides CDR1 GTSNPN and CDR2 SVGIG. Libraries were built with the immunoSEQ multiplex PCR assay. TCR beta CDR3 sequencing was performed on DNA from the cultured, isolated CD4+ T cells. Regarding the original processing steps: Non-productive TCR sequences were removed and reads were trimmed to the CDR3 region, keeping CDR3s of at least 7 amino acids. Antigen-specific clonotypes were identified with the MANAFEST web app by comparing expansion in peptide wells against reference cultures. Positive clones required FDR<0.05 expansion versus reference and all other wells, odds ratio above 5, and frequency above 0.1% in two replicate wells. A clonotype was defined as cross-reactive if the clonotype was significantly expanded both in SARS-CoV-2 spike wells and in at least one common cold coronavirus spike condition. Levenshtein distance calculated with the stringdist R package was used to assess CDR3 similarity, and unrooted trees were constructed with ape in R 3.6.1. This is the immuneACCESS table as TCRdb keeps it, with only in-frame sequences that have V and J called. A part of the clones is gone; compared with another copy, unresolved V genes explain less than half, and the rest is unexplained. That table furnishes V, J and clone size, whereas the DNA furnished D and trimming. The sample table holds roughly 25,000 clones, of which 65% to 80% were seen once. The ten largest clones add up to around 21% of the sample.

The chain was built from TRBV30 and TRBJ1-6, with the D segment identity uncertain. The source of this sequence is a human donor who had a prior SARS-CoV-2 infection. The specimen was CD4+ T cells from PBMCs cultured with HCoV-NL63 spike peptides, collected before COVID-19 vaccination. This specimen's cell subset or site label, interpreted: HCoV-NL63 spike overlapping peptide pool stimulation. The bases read TGTGCCTGGACGCTGGCGGGAATCGGGTCCCTCCACTTT. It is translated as CAWTLAGIGSLHF.